These T cell receptor beta chains were read from a single sample in a study of cytomegalovirus exposure and HLA in healthy donors. The table came from immunoSEQ multiplex PCR; TCRdb's copy has only in-frame clones and leaves some out. The sample lists roughly 130,000 clones, just under 80% occurring once. Source material: PBMCs. The receptors derive from a young man in good health and CMV-seronegative. CDR3s include the opening cysteine and the closing phenylalanine or tryptophan. A D gene is named only where the DNA matches it firmly. Rows may omit the clone size; those that give it use once, few, many or a size class.

clone_size j_call d_call v_call cdr3_aa
once TRBJ2-2 - TRBV10-1 CASSERYTGELFF
- TRBJ2-3 TRBD1 TRBV27 CASSLRPVGGTGRTDTQYF
- TRBJ2-2 - TRBV6-1 CASSEVSRVSTGELFF
- TRBJ1-1 TRBD1 TRBV30 CAWTMTGGGGAFF
- TRBJ1-1 TRBD1 TRBV6-5 CASRDRASNTEAFF
- TRBJ2-1 - TRBV5-1 CASSLTGPTDNEQFF
few TRBJ1-2 - TRBV28 CASGRPYIGYTF
- TRBJ2-7 TRBD2 TRBV27 CASSLLVRGGRAFHEQYF
- TRBJ1-2 - TRBV29-1 CSVEDRGRAYGYTF
- TRBJ1-6 TRBD1 TRBV10-3 CAISYGTDINSPLHF
- TRBJ1-2 TRBD1 TRBV5-8 CASSSPGTGGYTF
- TRBJ2-7 - TRBV6-1 CASFHRVPPYEQYF
- TRBJ2-1 - TRBV6-1 CASSEAVTGVSSYNEQFF
- TRBJ1-3 - TRBV12-5 CASVGWRAAGNTIYF
- TRBJ2-5 TRBD1 TRBV11-2 CASNPGQGALGRETQYF
- TRBJ1-4 - TRBV4-3 CASSPLPPPPINEKLFF
- TRBJ2-6 - TRBV7-9 CASSARQGPSSGANVLTF
- TRBJ2-3 - TRBV29-1 CSAMTDTQYF
- TRBJ2-2 - TRBV9 CASSVSLGHTGELFF
- TRBJ2-7 - TRBV4-3 CASSQARGASSYEQYF
- TRBJ1-4 - TRBV11-3 CASSLEVPATNEKLFF
once TRBJ2-7 TRBD1 TRBV4-1 CASSQTIGDRVRYEQYF
- TRBJ2-7 TRBD2 TRBV4-2 CASSQAKGLAYEQYF
- TRBJ1-2 TRBD1 TRBV5-1 CASSLGQGANYGYTF
- TRBJ1-1 TRBD1 TRBV29-1 CSGNKQGAGTEAFF
- TRBJ2-7 - TRBV4-2 CASSQDESKRSYEQYF
- TRBJ2-2 - TRBV10-1 CASGAGNLGTGELFF
- TRBJ2-2 - TRBV15 CATSTYRTNTGELFF
- TRBJ1-5 TRBD1 TRBV6-1 CASTVGQRNQPQHF